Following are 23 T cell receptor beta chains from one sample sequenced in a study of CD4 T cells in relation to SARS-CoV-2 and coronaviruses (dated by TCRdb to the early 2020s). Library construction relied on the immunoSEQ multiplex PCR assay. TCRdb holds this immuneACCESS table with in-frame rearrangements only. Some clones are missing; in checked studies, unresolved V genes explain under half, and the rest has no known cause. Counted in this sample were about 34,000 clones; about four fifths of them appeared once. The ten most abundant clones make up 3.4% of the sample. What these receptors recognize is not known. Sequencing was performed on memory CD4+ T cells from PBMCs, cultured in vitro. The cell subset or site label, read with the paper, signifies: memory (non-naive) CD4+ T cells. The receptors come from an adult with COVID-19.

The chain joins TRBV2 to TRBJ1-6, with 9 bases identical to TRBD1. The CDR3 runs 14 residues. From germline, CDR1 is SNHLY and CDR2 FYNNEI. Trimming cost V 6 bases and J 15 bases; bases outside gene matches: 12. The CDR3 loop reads CASSAGPGTGNLHF. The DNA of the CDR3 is TGTGCCAGCAGCGCCGGCCCCGGGACAGGGAACCTCCACTTT.

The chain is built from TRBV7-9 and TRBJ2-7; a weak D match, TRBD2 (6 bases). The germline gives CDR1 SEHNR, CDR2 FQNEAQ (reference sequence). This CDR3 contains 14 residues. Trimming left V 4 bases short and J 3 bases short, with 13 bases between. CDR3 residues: CASSSGGADYEQYF. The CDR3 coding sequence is TGTGCCAGCAGCTCCGGCGGGGCAGACTACGAGCAGTACTTC.

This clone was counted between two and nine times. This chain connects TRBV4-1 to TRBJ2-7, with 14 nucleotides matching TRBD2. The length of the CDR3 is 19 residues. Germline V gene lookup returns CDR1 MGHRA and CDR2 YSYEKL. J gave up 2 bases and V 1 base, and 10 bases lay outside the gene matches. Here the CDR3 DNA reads TGCGCCAGCAGCCAAGTAGTTTTGTCGGGACTAGCGGGAGCCTACGAGCAGTACTTC. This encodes CASSQVVLSGLAGAYEQYF.

As DNA, the CDR3 is TGTGCCAGCATGGACGGAGGGAGTCAAGGTCGTACGCAGTATTTT. It codes for CASMDGGSQGRTQYF. The chain uses TRBV28 and TRBJ2-3, with D possibly being TRBD2 (6 bases). Germline V gene sequence: CDR1 MDHEN, CDR2 SYDVKM. The V end was cut by 7 bases, the J end by 8 bases, with 22 bases between. The CDR3 extends over 15 amino acids.

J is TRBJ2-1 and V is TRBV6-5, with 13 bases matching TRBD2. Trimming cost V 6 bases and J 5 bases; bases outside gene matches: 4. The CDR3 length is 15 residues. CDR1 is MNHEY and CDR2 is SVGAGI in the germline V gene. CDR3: CASRKGLAGDNEQFF. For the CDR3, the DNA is TGTGCCAGCAGGAAAGGACTAGCGGGGGACAATGAGCAGTTCTTC.

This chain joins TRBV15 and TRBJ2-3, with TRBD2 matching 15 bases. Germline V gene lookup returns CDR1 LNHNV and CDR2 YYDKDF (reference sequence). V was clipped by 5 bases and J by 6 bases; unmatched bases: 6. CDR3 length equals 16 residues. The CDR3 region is CATSGGLAGGLDTQYF. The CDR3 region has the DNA TGTGCCACCAGCGGAGGACTAGCGGGAGGGCTTGATACGCAGTATTTT.

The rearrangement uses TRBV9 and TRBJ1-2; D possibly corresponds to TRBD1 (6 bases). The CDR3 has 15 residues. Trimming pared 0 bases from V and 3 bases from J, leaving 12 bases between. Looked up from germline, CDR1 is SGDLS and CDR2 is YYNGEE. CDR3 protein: CASSVGQGMYYGYTF. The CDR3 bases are TGTGCCAGCAGCGTAGGGCAGGGGATGTACTATGGCTACACCTTC.

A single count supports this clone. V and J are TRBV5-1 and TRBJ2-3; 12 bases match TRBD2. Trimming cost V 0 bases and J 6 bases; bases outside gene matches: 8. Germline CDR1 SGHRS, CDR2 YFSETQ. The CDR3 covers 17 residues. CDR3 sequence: CASSLASSGRASDTQYF. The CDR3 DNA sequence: TGCGCCAGCAGCTTGGCCTCTAGCGGGAGGGCCTCGGATACGCAGTATTTT. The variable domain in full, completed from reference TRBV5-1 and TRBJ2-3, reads KAGVTQTPRYLIKTRGQQVTLSCSPISGHRSVSWYQQTPGQGLQFLFEYFSETQRNKGNFPGRFSGRQFSNSRSEMNVSTLELGDSALYLCASSLASSGRASDTQYFGPGTRLTVL.

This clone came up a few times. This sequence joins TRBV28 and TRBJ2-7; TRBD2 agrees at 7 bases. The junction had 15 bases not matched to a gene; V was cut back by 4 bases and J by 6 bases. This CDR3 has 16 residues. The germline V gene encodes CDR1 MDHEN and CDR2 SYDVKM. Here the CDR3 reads CASSSLGGRGEGEQYF. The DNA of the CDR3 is TGTGCCAGCAGTTCCCTCGGAGGGAGGGGAGAGGGCGAGCAGTACTTC.

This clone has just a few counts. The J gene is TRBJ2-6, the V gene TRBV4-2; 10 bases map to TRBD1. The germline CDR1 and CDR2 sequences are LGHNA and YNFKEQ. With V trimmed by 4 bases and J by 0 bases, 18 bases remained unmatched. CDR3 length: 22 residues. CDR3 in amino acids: CASSRRTGGLSAGYSGANVLTF. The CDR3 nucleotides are TGTGCCAGCAGCCGTCGGACAGGGGGTTTATCAGCGGGTTACTCTGGGGCCAACGTCCTGACTTTC.

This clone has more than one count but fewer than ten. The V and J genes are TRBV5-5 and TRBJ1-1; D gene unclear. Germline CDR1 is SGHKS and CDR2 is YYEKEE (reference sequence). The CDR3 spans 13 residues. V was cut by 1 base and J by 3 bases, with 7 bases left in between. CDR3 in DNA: TGTGCCAGCAGCTTGCAGAGCGACACTGAAGCTTTCTTT. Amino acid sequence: CASSLQSDTEAFF.

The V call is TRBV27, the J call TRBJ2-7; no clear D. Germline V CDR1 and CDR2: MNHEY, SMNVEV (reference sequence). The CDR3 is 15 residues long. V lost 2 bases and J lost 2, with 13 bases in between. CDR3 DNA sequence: TGTGCCAGCAGTTTAAGTATATGGCAGGCCTACGAGCAGTACTTC. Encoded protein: CASSLSIWQAYEQYF.

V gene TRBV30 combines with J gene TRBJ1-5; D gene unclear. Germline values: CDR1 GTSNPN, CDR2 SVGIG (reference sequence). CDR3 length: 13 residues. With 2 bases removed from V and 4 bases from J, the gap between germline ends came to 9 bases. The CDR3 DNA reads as TGTGCCTGGAGTTCCCGGGCGAATCAGCCCCAGCATTTT. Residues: CAWSSRANQPQHF.

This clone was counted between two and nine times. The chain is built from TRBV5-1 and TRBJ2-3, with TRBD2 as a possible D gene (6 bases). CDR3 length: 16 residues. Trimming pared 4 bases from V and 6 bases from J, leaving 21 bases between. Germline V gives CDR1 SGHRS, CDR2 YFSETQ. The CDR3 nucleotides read TGCGCCAGCAGCCTTAACCCGAGACTAGATCGCGATACGCAGTATTTT. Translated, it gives CASSLNPRLDRDTQYF. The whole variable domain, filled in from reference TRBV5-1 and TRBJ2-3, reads KAGVTQTPRYLIKTRGQQVTLSCSPISGHRSVSWYQQTPGQGLQFLFEYFSETQRNKGNFPGRFSGRQFSNSRSEMNVSTLELGDSALYLCASSLNPRLDRDTQYFGPGTRLTVL.

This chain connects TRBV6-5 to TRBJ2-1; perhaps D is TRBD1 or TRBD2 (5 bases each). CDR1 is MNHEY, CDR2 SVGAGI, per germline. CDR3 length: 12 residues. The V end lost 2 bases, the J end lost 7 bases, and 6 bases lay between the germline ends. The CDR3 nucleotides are TGTGCCAGCAGTTACGGGGGAAATGAGCAGTTCTTC. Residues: CASSYGGNEQFF.

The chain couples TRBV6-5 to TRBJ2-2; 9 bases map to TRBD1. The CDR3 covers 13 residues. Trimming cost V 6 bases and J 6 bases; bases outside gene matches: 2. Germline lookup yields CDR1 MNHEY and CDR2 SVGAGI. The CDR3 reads CASRRQGAGELFF. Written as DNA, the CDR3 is TGTGCCAGCAGAAGACAGGGGGCCGGGGAGCTGTTTTTT.

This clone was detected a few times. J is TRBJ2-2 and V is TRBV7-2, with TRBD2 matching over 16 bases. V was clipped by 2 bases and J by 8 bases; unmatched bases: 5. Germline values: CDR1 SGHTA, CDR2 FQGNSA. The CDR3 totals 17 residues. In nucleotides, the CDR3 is TGTGCCAGCAGCTTACCGGGACTAGCGGGAGGGTCGGGGGAGCTGTTTTTT. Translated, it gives CASSLPGLAGGSGELFF.

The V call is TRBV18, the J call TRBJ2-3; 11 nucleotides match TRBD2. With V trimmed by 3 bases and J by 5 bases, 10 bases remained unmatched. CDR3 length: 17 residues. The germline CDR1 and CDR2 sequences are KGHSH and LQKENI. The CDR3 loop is CASSPLTSGSVGDTQYF. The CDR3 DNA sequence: TGTGCCAGCTCACCTCTCACTAGCGGGAGTGTGGGAGATACGCAGTATTTT.

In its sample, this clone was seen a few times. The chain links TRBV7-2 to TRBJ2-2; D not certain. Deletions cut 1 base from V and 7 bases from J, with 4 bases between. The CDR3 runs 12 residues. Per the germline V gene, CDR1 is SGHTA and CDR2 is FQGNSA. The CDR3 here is CASSLGRGELFF. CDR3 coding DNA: TGTGCCAGCAGCTTAGGACGCGGGGAGCTGTTTTTT.

Here the CDR3 reads CASSQASGVSTDTQYF. The CDR3 coding sequence is TGCGCCAGCAGCCAAGCGAGCGGGGTTAGCACAGATACGCAGTATTTT. This chain uses TRBV4-1 with TRBJ2-3, with 7 bases lining up with TRBD2. The CDR3 runs to 16 residues. The germline CDR1 and CDR2 sequences are MGHRA and YSYEKL. Trimming cost V 1 base and J 0 bases; bases outside gene matches: 4.

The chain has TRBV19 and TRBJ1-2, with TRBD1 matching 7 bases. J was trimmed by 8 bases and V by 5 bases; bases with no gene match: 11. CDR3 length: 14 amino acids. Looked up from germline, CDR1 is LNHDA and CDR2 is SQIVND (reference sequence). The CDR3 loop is CASSSTGRREGYTF. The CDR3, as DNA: TGTGCCAGTAGTTCGACAGGGAGGCGAGAAGGCTACACCTTC.

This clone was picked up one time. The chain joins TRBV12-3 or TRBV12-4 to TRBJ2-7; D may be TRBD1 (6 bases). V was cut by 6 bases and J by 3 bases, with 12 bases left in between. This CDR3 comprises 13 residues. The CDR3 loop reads CASRRQDNYEQYF. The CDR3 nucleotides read TGTGCCAGCAGGCGACAGGACAACTACGAGCAGTACTTC.

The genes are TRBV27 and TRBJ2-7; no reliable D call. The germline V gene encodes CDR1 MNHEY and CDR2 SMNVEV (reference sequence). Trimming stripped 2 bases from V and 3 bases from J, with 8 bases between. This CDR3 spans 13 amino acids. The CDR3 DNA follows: TGTGCCAGCAGTTTACTCCCTTACTACGAGCAGTACTTC. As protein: CASSLLPYYEQYF.